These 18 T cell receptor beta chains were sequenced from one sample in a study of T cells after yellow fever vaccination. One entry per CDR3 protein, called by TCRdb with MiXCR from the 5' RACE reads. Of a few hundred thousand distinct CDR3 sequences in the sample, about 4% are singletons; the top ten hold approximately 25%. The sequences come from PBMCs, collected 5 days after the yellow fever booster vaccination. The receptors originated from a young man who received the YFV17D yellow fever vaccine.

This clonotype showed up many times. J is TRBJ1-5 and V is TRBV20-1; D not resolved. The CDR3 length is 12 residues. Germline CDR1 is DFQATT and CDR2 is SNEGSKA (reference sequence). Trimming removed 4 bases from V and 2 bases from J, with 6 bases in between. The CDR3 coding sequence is TGCAGTGCTACGTTGGGCAATCAGCCCCAGCATTTT. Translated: CSATLGNQPQHF.

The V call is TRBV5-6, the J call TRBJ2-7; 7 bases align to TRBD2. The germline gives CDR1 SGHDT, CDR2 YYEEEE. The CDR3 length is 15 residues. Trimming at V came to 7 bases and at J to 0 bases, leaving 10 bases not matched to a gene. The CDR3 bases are TGTGCCAGCGGCAGTCCTCTAGCGGACTCCTACGAGCAGTACTTC. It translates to CASGSPLADSYEQYF.

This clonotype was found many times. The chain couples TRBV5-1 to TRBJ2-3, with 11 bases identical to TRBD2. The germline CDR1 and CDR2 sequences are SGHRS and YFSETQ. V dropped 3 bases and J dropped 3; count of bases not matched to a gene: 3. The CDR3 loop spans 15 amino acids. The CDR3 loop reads CASSSLAGGTDTQYF. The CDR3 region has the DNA TGCGCCAGCAGCTCCCTAGCGGGGGGAACAGATACGCAGTATTTT.

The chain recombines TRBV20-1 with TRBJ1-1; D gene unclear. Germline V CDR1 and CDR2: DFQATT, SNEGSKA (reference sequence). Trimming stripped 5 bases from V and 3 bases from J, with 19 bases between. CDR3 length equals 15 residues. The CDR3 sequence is CSARLMAGSDTEAFF. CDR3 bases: TGCAGTGCTCGACTAATGGCCGGGTCGGACACTGAAGCTTTCTTT.

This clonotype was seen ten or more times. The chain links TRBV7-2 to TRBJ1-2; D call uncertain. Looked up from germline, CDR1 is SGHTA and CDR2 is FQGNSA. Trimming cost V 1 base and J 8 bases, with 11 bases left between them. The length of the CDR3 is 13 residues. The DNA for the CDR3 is TGTGCCAGCAGCTTAGAGAATATGCTCGGCTACACCTTC. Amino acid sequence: CASSLENMLGYTF.

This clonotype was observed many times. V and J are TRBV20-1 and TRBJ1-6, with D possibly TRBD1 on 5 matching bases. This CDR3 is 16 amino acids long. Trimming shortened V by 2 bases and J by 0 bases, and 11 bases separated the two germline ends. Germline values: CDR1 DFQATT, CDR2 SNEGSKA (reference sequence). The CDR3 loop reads CSARLGGSSYNSPLHF. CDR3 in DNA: TGCAGTGCTAGACTGGGGGGGAGCTCCTATAATTCACCCCTCCACTTT.

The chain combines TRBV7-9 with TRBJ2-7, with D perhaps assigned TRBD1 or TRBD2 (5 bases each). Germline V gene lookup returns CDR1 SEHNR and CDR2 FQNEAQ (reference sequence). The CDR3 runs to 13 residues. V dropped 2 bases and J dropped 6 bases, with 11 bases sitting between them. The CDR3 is CASSLQGPSEQYF. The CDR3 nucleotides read TGTGCCAGCAGCTTACAGGGACCCAGCGAGCAGTACTTC.

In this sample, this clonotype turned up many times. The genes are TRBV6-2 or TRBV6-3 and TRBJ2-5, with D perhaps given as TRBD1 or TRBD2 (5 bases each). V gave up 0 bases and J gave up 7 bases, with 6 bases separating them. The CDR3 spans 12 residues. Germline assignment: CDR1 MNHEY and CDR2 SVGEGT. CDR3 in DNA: TGTGCCAGCAGTTACTCAGGGACGACCCAGTACTTC. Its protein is CASSYSGTTQYF.

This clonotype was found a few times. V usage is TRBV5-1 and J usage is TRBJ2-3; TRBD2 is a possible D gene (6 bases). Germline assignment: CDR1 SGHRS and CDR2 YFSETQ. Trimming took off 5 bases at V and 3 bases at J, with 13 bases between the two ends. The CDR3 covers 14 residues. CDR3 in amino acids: CASRESGGTDTQYF. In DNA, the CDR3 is TGCGCCAGCAGGGAGAGTGGGGGGACAGATACGCAGTATTTT. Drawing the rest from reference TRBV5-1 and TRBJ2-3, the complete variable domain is KAGVTQTPRYLIKTRGQQVTLSCSPISGHRSVSWYQQTPGQGLQFLFEYFSETQRNKGNFPGRFSGRQFSNSRSEMNVSTLELGDSALYLCASRESGGTDTQYFGPGTRLTVL.

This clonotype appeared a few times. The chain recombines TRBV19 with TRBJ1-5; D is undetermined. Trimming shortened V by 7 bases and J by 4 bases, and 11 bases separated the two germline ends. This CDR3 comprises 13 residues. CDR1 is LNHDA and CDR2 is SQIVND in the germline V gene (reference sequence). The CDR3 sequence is CASTPSRNQPQHF. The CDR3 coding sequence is TGTGCCAGTACCCCTAGCCGGAATCAGCCCCAGCATTTT.

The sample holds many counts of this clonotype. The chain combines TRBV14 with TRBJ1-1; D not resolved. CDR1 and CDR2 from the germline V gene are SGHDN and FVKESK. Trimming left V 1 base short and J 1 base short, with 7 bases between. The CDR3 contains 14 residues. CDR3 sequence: CASSQGSWNTEAFF. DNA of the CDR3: TGTGCCAGCAGCCAAGGATCGTGGAACACTGAAGCTTTCTTT.

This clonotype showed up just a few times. The CDR3: CASSPGQRETQYF. The CDR3 nucleotides are TGTGCCAGCAGCCCAGGACAGCGAGAGACCCAGTACTTC. This chain links TRBV4-2 with TRBJ2-5, with D possibly TRBD1 on 6 matching bases. Trimming took 4 bases from V and 4 from J, leaving 10 bases between them. Germline assignment: CDR1 LGHNA and CDR2 YNFKEQ. The CDR3 runs to 13 residues.

In DNA, the CDR3 is TGCGCCAGCAGCCAAGCGGAGGGGATCGGTGAGCAGTACTTC. Protein sequence: CASSQAEGIGEQYF. The V gene is TRBV4-1, the J gene TRBJ2-7; D is possibly TRBD2 (6 bases). The CDR3 contains 14 residues. Trimming shortened V by 1 base and J by 7 bases, and 14 bases separated the two germline ends. Germline CDR1 reads MGHRA; CDR2 reads YSYEKL.

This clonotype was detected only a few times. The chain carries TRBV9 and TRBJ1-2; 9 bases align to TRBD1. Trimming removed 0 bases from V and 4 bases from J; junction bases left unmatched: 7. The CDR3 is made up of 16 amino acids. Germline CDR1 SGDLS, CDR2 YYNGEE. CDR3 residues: CASSVASGQGFYGYTF. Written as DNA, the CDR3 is TGTGCCAGCAGCGTAGCTTCGGGACAGGGATTCTATGGCTACACCTTC.

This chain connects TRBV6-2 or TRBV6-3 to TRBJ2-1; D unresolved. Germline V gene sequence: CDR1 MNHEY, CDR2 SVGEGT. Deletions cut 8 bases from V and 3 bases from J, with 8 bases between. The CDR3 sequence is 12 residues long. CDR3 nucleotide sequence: TGTGCCAGCGAGAAGAACTACAATGAGCAGTTCTTC. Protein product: CASEKNYNEQFF.

The CDR3 DNA reads TGCAGTGCTAGAGATTTGGACAGAAACTATGGCTACACCTTC. This gives the protein CSARDLDRNYGYTF. The chain couples TRBV20-1 to TRBJ1-2; a weak D match, TRBD1 (6 bases). V gave up 0 bases and J gave up 2 bases, with 10 bases separating them. Germline V CDR1 and CDR2: DFQATT, SNEGSKA (reference sequence). The CDR3 covers 14 residues.

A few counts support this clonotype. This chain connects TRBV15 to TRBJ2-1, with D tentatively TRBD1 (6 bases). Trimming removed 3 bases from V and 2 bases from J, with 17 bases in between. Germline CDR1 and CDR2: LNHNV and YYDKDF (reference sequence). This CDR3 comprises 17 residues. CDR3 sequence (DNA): TGTGCCACCAGCAGGGATCTAACAGGGCGAGCCTACAATGAGCAGTTCTTC. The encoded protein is CATSRDLTGRAYNEQFF.

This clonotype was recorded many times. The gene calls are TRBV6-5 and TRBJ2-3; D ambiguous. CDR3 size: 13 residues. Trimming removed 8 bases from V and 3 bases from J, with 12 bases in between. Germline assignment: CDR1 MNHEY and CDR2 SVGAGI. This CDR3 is CASLDPGTDTQYF. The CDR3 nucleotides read TGTGCCAGCCTGGACCCTGGGACAGATACGCAGTATTTT.